Each of the 25 T cell receptor beta chains below was sequenced from the same sample in a study of T cell responses to AZD1222 COVID-19 vaccine. Clones were sequenced by immunoSEQ multiplex PCR, and TCRdb holds only the in-frame ones, with some missing. The sample includes around 150,000 clones, more than 80% of them seen just once. The sample here was peripheral blood, taken 28 days after the second AZD1222 dose. The origin of the receptors is an adult who received the AZD1222 COVID-19 vaccine.

This sequence joins TRBV6-5 and TRBJ2-1, with D uncertain. The germline V gene has CDR1 MNHEY and CDR2 SVGAGI. This CDR3 contains 16 residues. Trimming took 2 bases from V and 7 from J, leaving 18 bases between them. In DNA, the CDR3 is TGTGCCAGCAGTTACAACCGACAACGGATGGGAAATGAGCAGTTCTTC. Amino acid sequence: CASSYNRQRMGNEQFF.

The V call is TRBV5-8, the J call TRBJ1-4; D unclear. The CDR3 runs 14 residues. Trimming left V 0 bases short and J 7 bases short, with 10 bases between. CDR1 is SGHTS, CDR2 YDEGEE, per germline. CDR3 nucleotide sequence: TGTGCCAGCAGCTTGGCACGGACGGCTGAAAAACTGTTTTTT. The encoded protein is CASSLARTAEKLFF.

The V call is TRBV18, the J call TRBJ2-2; D remains ambiguous. The CDR3 loop spans 14 amino acids. Per the germline V gene, CDR1 is KGHSH and CDR2 is LQKENI. V was trimmed by 0 bases and J by 4 bases, leaving 6 bases between them. CDR3 loop: CASSPPKSTGELFF. The CDR3 DNA follows: TGTGCCAGCTCACCACCGAAGAGCACCGGGGAGCTGTTTTTT.

The chain is built from TRBV5-6 and TRBJ2-7; D might be TRBD2 (6 bases). The CDR3 is 12 residues long. V lost 6 bases and J lost 4, with 11 bases in between. The germline CDR1 and CDR2 sequences are SGHDT and YYEEEE. Here the CDR3 DNA reads TGTGCCAGCAATCTCGGGGGTTACGAGCAGTACTTC. Residues: CASNLGGYEQYF.

V and J are TRBV5-6 and TRBJ2-7; weak D call: TRBD2 (6 bases). Germline values: CDR1 SGHDT, CDR2 YYEEEE. This CDR3 contains 15 residues. The V gene lost 2 bases and the J gene lost 3 bases, with 15 bases spanning the gap. The CDR3: CASSLVAGLVYEQYF. In DNA, the CDR3 is TGTGCCAGCAGCTTAGTCGCGGGATTAGTCTACGAGCAGTACTTC. The whole variable domain, filled in from reference TRBV5-6 and TRBJ2-7, reads DAGVTQSPTHLIKTRGQQVTLRCSPKSGHDTVSWYQQALGQGPQFIFQYYEEEERQRGNFPDRFSGHQFPNYSSELNVNALLLGDSALYLCASSLVAGLVYEQYFGPGTRLTVT.

The chain links TRBV2 to TRBJ1-4, with 8 bases fitting TRBD1. Germline-derived CDR1 and CDR2 are SNHLY and FYNNEI. The CDR3 consists of 14 residues. With 6 bases clipped from V and 2 bases from J, the junction kept 2 bases outside the gene matches. The CDR3 here is CASSRTGTNEKLFF. The CDR3 DNA reads TGTGCCAGCAGCAGGACAGGGACTAATGAAAAACTGTTTTTT.

The V gene is TRBV2, the J gene TRBJ1-1; 8 nucleotides agree with TRBD1. The germline CDR1 and CDR2 sequences are SNHLY and FYNNEI. Losses at the gene ends were 6 bases for V and 6 bases for J; bases not matched to a gene: 9. The CDR3 is 14 residues long. This CDR3 is CASRGGQGVPEAFF. The CDR3 DNA is TGTGCCAGCAGGGGCGGACAGGGAGTTCCTGAAGCTTTCTTT.

The rearrangement joins TRBV25-1 to TRBJ2-1; tentative D call: TRBD2 (5 bases). Looked up from germline, CDR1 is MGHDK and CDR2 is SYGVNS. The CDR3 runs to 17 residues. V shed 5 bases and J shed 6 bases, with 23 bases lying between them. CDR3 sequence (DNA): TGTGCCAGCAGTATTATTTCGAGCGGCCCCTTCGCCAATGAGCAGTTCTTC. This codes for CASSIISSGPFANEQFF.

CDR3 residues: CASSVGPSGSYEQYF. The DNA of the CDR3 is TGTGCCAGCAGCGTAGGCCCCAGCGGCTCCTACGAGCAGTACTTC. V is TRBV9 and J is TRBJ2-7; maybe TRBD2 (5 bases). V dropped 0 bases and J dropped 0 bases, with 10 bases sitting between them. This CDR3 spans 15 amino acids. The germline V gene encodes CDR1 SGDLS and CDR2 YYNGEE.

This chain links TRBV5-1 with TRBJ2-2, with D possibly TRBD1 on 5 matching bases. This CDR3 spans 15 amino acids. Germline-derived CDR1 and CDR2 are SGHRS and YFSETQ. V was pared by 4 bases and J by 7 bases, with 17 bases between. For the CDR3, the DNA is TGCGCCAGCAGCGGTCGCCCAGGGCGTAGCGGGGAGCTGTTTTTT. Protein: CASSGRPGRSGELFF.

J is TRBJ2-1 and V is TRBV11-3; 7 positions agree with TRBD1. CDR3 length equals 14 residues. Losses at the gene ends were 5 bases for V and 9 bases for J; bases not matched to a gene: 10. The germline V gene encodes CDR1 SGHNT and CDR2 YENEEA. DNA for the CDR3: TGTGCCAGCAGCAAAAGACAGGGCGTCGTTGAGCAGTTCTTC. It is translated as CASSKRQGVVEQFF.

This clone was seen only once. V is TRBV27 and J is TRBJ2-1, with D unresolved. The CDR3 covers 15 residues. Germline loops: CDR1 MNHEY, CDR2 SMNVEV (reference sequence). V was shortened by 4 bases and J by 3 bases, with 13 bases between the two germline ends. The CDR3 loop is CASSSVSKGYNEQFF. The CDR3 nucleotides read TGTGCCAGCAGTTCAGTTAGTAAGGGCTACAATGAGCAGTTCTTC.

The chain recombines TRBV5-4 with TRBJ2-6, with D unclear. The germline gives CDR1 SGHNT, CDR2 YYREEE (reference sequence). CDR3 length equals 15 residues. V was trimmed by 2 bases and J by 0 bases, leaving 6 bases between them. The CDR3 protein is CASSLSGSGANVLTF. The DNA for the CDR3 is TGTGCCAGCAGCTTATCCGGCTCTGGGGCCAACGTCCTGACTTTC.

The chain employs TRBV29-1 and TRBJ1-2; perhaps TRBD1 as D (6 bases). The CDR3 extends over 13 amino acids. Germline CDR1 SQVTM, CDR2 ANQGSEA. Trimming took off 5 bases at V and 2 bases at J, with 12 bases between the two ends. The CDR3 reads CSVPEGGNYGYTF. CDR3 DNA sequence: TGCAGCGTTCCTGAAGGGGGGAACTATGGCTACACCTTC. Full variable domain (outside the CDR3, taken from reference TRBV29-1 and TRBJ1-2): SAVISQKPSRDICQRGTSLTIQCQVDSQVTMMFWYRQQPGQSLTLIATANQGSEATYESGFVIDKFPISRPNLTFSTLTVSNMSPEDSSIYLCSVPEGGNYGYTFGSGTRLTVV.

DNA for the CDR3: TGTGCCAGCTCACCACGTGCCCGCGACAGGTCTAACAATGAAAAACTGTTTTTT. Encoded protein: CASSPRARDRSNNEKLFF. V and J are TRBV18 and TRBJ1-4; a possible D gene is TRBD1 (6 bases). Germline CDR1 and CDR2: KGHSH and LQKENI. There are 18 residues in the CDR3. V was cut by 1 base and J by 5 bases, with 20 bases left in between.

This chain joins TRBV24-1 and TRBJ2-2, with 9 nucleotides matching TRBD1. With 4 bases clipped from V and 4 bases from J, the junction kept 3 bases outside the gene matches. The CDR3 is 15 residues long. Germline CDR1 KGHDR, CDR2 SFDVKD. CDR3 sequence (DNA): TGTGCCACCAGTGACCCGGGACAGGGCACCGGGGAGCTGTTTTTT. Translation: CATSDPGQGTGELFF.

This sequence joins TRBV27 and TRBJ1-2, with D possibly matching TRBD1 (5 bases). The germline gives CDR1 MNHEY, CDR2 SMNVEV (reference sequence). Trimming cost V 0 bases and J 8 bases, with 16 bases left between them. CDR3 length: 15 amino acids. CDR3 bases: TGTGCCAGCAGTTTATCGATAGGCGGGGCTGAGGGCTACACCTTC. Protein sequence: CASSLSIGGAEGYTF.

Only a few counts were recorded for this clone. This CDR3 reads CASSSRMGNEQFF. The CDR3 coding sequence is TGTGCCAGCAGTTCTAGGATGGGAAATGAGCAGTTCTTC. The rearrangement uses TRBV12-3 or TRBV12-4 and TRBJ2-1; D gene ambiguous. V lost 4 bases and J 7 bases, leaving 11 bases between the germline ends. The CDR3 consists of 13 residues.

This clone was observed a single time. This chain links TRBV5-6 with TRBJ2-1; 9 bases are shared with TRBD2. The V segment lost 6 bases and the J segment 7 bases; nucleotides outside the gene matches: 8. CDR3 length equals 14 residues. The germline CDR1 and CDR2 sequences are SGHDT and YYEEEE. CDR3 coding DNA: TGTGCCAGCACAACTAGCGGGCTAGGAAATGAGCAGTTCTTC. Translated, it gives CASTTSGLGNEQFF.

This sequence joins TRBV6-5 and TRBJ2-7; D gene unclear. The germline V and J ends were trimmed by 9 bases and 12 bases, with 27 bases remaining between them. Per germline, CDR1 MNHEY and CDR2 SVGAGI. There are 14 residues in the CDR3. The CDR3 bases are TGTGCCAGTCAGAAGTCCCGAAAATTGAGCCATACGTACTTC. Translating it yields CASQKSRKLSHTYF.

The chain links TRBV5-1 to TRBJ2-7, with D tentatively TRBD1 (5 bases). Per germline, CDR1 SGHRS and CDR2 YFSETQ. The CDR3 spans 12 residues. V shed 5 bases and J shed 0 bases, with 6 bases lying between them. The CDR3 nucleotides are TGCGCCAGCAGTGACAGCTCCTACGAGCAGTACTTC. Its translation: CASSDSSYEQYF.

The V gene is TRBV7-2, the J gene TRBJ1-2; 8 bases agree with TRBD1. The ends lost 5 bases at V and 1 base at J; junction bases unmatched: 3. This CDR3 has 14 amino acids. CDR1 SGHTA and CDR2 FQGNSA come from the germline V gene. The CDR3 nucleotides are TGTGCCAGCAGCCAGGGGGCGAGTAACTATGGCTACACCTTC. It yields the protein CASSQGASNYGYTF.

This clone was seen just once. The rearrangement joins TRBV4-1 to TRBJ1-5; no firm D call. V was cut by 2 bases and J by 7 bases, with 15 bases left in between. There are 15 residues in the CDR3. Germline V gene data show CDR1 as MGHRA and CDR2 as YSYEKL. The CDR3 loop reads CASSQSASGWQPQHF. The CDR3 DNA is TGCGCCAGCAGCCAATCTGCATCAGGTTGGCAGCCCCAGCATTTT.

The chain couples TRBV19 to TRBJ1-1; perhaps TRBD1 as D (5 bases). There are 14 residues in the CDR3. V lost 4 bases and J lost 6, with 15 bases in between. Germline V gene sequence: CDR1 LNHDA, CDR2 SQIVND (reference sequence). The CDR3 nucleotides are TGTGCCAGTAGTACCGCCGGGACGGCGGCTGAAGCTTTCTTT. This codes for CASSTAGTAAEAFF.

The chain uses TRBV7-8 and TRBJ2-3; 12 bases fit TRBD2. Germline V lookup: CDR1 SGHVS, CDR2 FQNEAQ. The ends lost 8 bases at V and 6 bases at J; junction bases unmatched: 15. This CDR3 contains 17 residues. In DNA, the CDR3 is TGTGCCAGCTACCCTCTCCGGACTAGCGGGGCCCCCGATACGCAGTATTTT. Translating it yields CASYPLRTSGAPDTQYF.